This T cell receptor (beta chain) originates from a study of shared clonotypes between healthy human individuals. Study background: Per donor, three plates held CD4 naive cells, three held CD4 memory, two held CD8 naive and one held CD8 memory.

Sequencing was performed with immunoSEQ multiplex PCR; in TCRdb, only in-frame clones are kept and a portion is missing. The data show around 690,000 clones, roughly 88% seen once. V was pared by 5 bases and J by 0 bases, with 4 bases of the junction left unmatched. Germline V lookup: CDR1 SGHNT, CDR2 YENEEA. The CDR3 extends over 16 amino acids. CD8 memory was a combination of CD45RO+ cells and CCR7-negative CD45RA+ TemRA cells. The chain carries TRBV11-3 and TRBJ2-1, with 10 bases identical to TRBD2. The sample taken for sequencing was memory CD8+ T cells from PBMCs. Subset specified: CD45RO+ cells pooled with CCR7-negative TemRA cells. The receptor's source is a man between 18 and 29 years old in good health. Some clones in this sample may be carry-over from other donors' samples. This chain's CDR3 is CASSQRLAGSYNEQFF. CDR3 nucleotides: TGTGCCAGCAGCCAAAGACTAGCGGGCTCCTACAATGAGCAGTTCTTC.